This note documents a single TCR beta chain sequence. The CDR3 contains 16 residues. The V end was cut by 3 bases, the J end by 9 bases, with 21 bases between. In germline, CDR1 is SEHNR, CDR2 FQNEAQ (reference sequence). Sequencing was performed with immunoSEQ multiplex PCR; in TCRdb, only in-frame clones are kept and a portion is missing. The data show under 150,000 clones, around 84% seen once. The data belong to a study of blood T cell repertoires in COVID-19. In the study overall: COVID-19 samples, acute and convalescent, were from the United States, Italy and Spain. PBMCs, B-cell-depleted T cells, or T cells provided the cDNA or gDNA that made up the material.

The V call is TRBV7-9, the J call TRBJ2-1; D possibly corresponds to TRBD2 (6 bases). This sequence was found in a human donor in a cohort sampled during active COVID-19. The sequenced material came from peripheral blood. Here the CDR3 DNA reads TGTGCCAGCAGCTTTCTGAGCGGGCTCCTACAGAGTGAGCAGTTCTTC. Protein product: CASSFLSGLLQSEQFF.